This T cell receptor beta chain originates from a study of post-analysis software for immune sequencing data. Findings and caveats of the study: Five or six TRBV segments, including TRBV5-6, TRBV5-1 and TRBV20-1, were more frequent in patients than controls. The study found significantly lower normalized Chao1 diversity in multiple sclerosis patients than in controls.

Unique molecular identifiers were built into the TCR beta cDNA libraries. The T cell input of about 0.85 to 10 million gave hundreds of thousands of cDNA molecules. One entry per CDR3 protein, called by TCRdb with MiXCR from the PCR reads. The sample comprises fewer than 850,000 distinct CDR3 sequences, 25% to 30% of which are singletons, and 0.56% rests with the top ten. In regard to this clonotype: Its specificity is unknown.

CDR1 and CDR2 (germline): SGHRS, YFSETQ. V was shortened by 4 bases and J by 0 bases, with 8 bases between the two germline ends. This CDR3 is built from 15 residues. The rearrangement joins TRBV5-1 to TRBJ2-6, with D tentatively TRBD1 (5 bases). The source material was blood. The receptor comes from a girl aged 5-17 years with multiple sclerosis. The CDR3 region is CASSRTPSGANVLTF. In nucleotides, the CDR3 is TGCGCCAGCAGCCGGACACCCTCTGGGGCCAACGTCCTGACTTTC.